This T cell receptor beta chain was retrieved from a study of T-cell reconstitution after alpha-beta-depleted transplantation in children. V lost 5 bases and J lost 1, with 15 bases in between. The CDR3 has 16 amino acids. This clonotype was counted at least ten times. Molecular barcoding with unique molecular identifiers was used for the TCRbeta library. From the PCR reads, TCRdb called clonotypes with MiXCR, one entry per CDR3 protein. The profile shows about 72,000 distinct CDR3 sequences, 7% to 8% of them singletons. This sample comprised PBMCs from the stem cell graft donor, obtained from the stem cell graft. This chain joins TRBV12-3 or TRBV12-4 and TRBJ1-3; a possible D gene is TRBD1 (5 bases). The origin of this receptor is a human donor who donated a stem cell graft to a child with acute lymphoblastic leukemia. CDR3 sequence (DNA): TGTGCCAGCAGTGTCCCGGGTCGGGGGTCTGGAAACACCATATATTTT. This gives the protein CASSVPGRGSGNTIYF.